This T cell receptor beta chain was identified during a study of cytotoxic CD8 clonotypes in ibrutinib-treated CLL. Turning to the study itself: Partial responses totalled about 24 and complete responses 2; after median around 74 months, roughly 14 remained remitted and approximately 12 progressed. Overall study findings and caveats: While tracking circulating CD8+ T-cell counts, baseline clonality exceeded that of age-matched healthy donors.

Sequencing was designed to attain a depth spanning 1 in 200,000 to 1 in 1 million T cells. TCRdb keeps only in-frame clones here, not all; method: immunoSEQ multiplex PCR. The top ten clones hold roughly 5.7% of a sample with about 300,000 clones, roughly 76% of them seen once. In the case of this clone: The antigen is unknown.

This clonotype was sampled from a human donor with chronic lymphocytic leukemia. The sequences come from PBMCs, collected at disease progression, from a patient treated with ibrutinib.

CDR3 nucleotide sequence: TGTGCCACCAGCAGCGTAGATCAATTTTATGGCTACACCTTC. This sequence encodes CATSSVDQFYGYTF. The rearrangement uses TRBV15 and TRBJ1-2; D gene ambiguous. The V gene's germline CDR1 is LNHNV and CDR2 YYDKDF (reference sequence). The CDR3 spans 14 residues. Trimming left V 3 bases short and J 5 bases short, with 13 bases between.